This record looks at one T cell receptor (beta chain) sequence and its context. The sample's treatment: about 20 received Ad26.COV2.S at low or high dose, single or two shots; 5 received placebo; per-sample allocation not given. Sample collection was performed on day 63 after the first vaccine or placebo injection. Expression of Wuhan-strain SARS-CoV-2 spike came from the Ad26 vector that formed the vaccine. The sample originates from a study of Ad26.COV2.S vaccination and SARS-CoV-2 variants. This CDR3 spans 17 amino acids. The trim removed 2 bases at V and 3 bases at J, leaving 9 bases unmatched. Per germline, CDR1 SEHNR and CDR2 FQNEAQ (reference sequence). Assay used: immunoSEQ multiplex PCR; TCRdb lists only in-frame clones, some missing. The profile shows about 280,000 clones, more than 70% of them singletons.

Material: peripheral blood, obtained in a trial of Ad26.COV2.S vaccine versus placebo. This chain links TRBV7-9 with TRBJ2-1; 8 bases are shared with TRBD2. This clonotype originated in a person between 18 and 60 years old who received the Ad26.COV2.S COVID-19 vaccine or a placebo. For the CDR3, the DNA is TGTGCCAGCAGCTTACGACGGGCGGGGGGCCTCTACAATGAGCAGTTCTTC. The encoded protein is CASSLRRAGGLYNEQFF.